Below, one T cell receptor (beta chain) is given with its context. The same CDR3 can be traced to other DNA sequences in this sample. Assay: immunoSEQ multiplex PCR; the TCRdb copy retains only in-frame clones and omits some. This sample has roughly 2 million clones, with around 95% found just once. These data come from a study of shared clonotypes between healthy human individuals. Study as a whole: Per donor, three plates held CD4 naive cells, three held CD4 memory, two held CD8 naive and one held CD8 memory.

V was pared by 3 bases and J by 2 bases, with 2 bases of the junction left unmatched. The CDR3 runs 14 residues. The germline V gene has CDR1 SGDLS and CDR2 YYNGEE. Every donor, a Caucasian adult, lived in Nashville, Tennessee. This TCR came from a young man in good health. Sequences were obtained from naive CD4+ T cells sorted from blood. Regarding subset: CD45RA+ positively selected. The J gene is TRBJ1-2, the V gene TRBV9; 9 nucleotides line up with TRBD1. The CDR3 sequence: CASSAGTGNYGYTF. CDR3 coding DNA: TGTGCCAGCAGCGCGGGGACAGGGAACTATGGCTACACCTTC.